This T cell receptor (beta chain) came from a study of shared clonotypes between healthy human individuals. The naive CD8 population came from CD45RO-negative cells selected for CCR7, without terminally differentiated effector memory CD45RA+ cells. Donors had no recently reported acute infections or vaccinations and were HIV-negative. To note about this clone: Antigen: not known.

Per the original methods: Filtering was not the same, since immunoSEQ gave junction-only sequences without quality scores. Clones were sequenced by immunoSEQ multiplex PCR, and TCRdb holds only the in-frame ones, with some missing. D and trimming come from the DNA, and the V and J calls and clone size come from that table. The table has hundreds of thousands of clones, 95% seen once. Study-wide results and caveats: Generation probability values for non-shared clonotypes were lower than those for clonotypes shared by all four donors.

The germline V and J ends were trimmed by 2 bases and 4 bases, with 19 bases remaining between them. The CDR3 sequence is 17 residues long. Germline V CDR1 and CDR2: MDHEN, SYDVKM. V is TRBV28 and J is TRBJ2-3; D uncertain. The sequenced material came from naive CD8+ T cells sorted from blood. The source is a woman in her twenties or thirties in good health. The CDR3 is CASSLVAAVAKADTQYF. The CDR3 coding sequence is TGTGCCAGCAGTTTAGTGGCGGCCGTCGCAAAGGCAGATACGCAGTATTTT.